Shown below are 8 T cell receptor beta chains from a single sample sequenced in a study of blood T cell repertoires in COVID-19. This table comes from immunoSEQ multiplex PCR, and its TCRdb copy is limited to in-frame clones, with some not included. The sample yields about 200,000 clones, about 85% seen once. Sequenced: peripheral blood. These receptors came from a man in his 60s with COVID-19, enrolled during active disease.

The chain carries TRBV2 and TRBJ2-5; TRBD2 matches 7 bases. The germline V gene encodes CDR1 SNHLY and CDR2 FYNNEI. With 6 bases clipped from V and 0 bases from J, the junction kept 1 base outside the gene matches. This CDR3 comprises 13 residues. The CDR3 nucleotides read TGTGCCAGCAGCAGCGGGAACCAAGAGACCCAGTACTTC. This sequence encodes CASSSGNQETQYF.

The gene calls are TRBV4-1 and TRBJ2-2; 11 bases line up with TRBD1. Germline V gene lookup returns CDR1 MGHRA and CDR2 YSYEKL. After removal of 1 base from V and 6 bases from J, the junction contained 10 bases not matched to a gene. The CDR3 has 18 amino acids. The CDR3 region has the DNA TGCGCCAGCAGCCAAGCTCCAGGACAGGGGGCCGTCCCCGGGGAGCTGTTTTTT. It encodes CASSQAPGQGAVPGELFF.

The J gene is TRBJ1-2, the V gene TRBV6-2 or TRBV6-3; the D is unclear. CDR1 is MNHEY, CDR2 SVGEGT, per germline. CDR3 size: 17 residues. Trimming took off 2 bases at V and 0 bases at J, with 16 bases between the two ends. Here the CDR3 DNA reads TGTGCCAGCAGTTACAAGAACATCCGATTGACTAACTATGGCTACACCTTC. Translated: CASSYKNIRLTNYGYTF.

This chain uses TRBV4-3 with TRBJ1-5; perhaps TRBD1 as D (5 bases). CDR1 is LGHNA, CDR2 YSLEER, per germline. This CDR3 contains 15 residues. The ends were cut back, 1 base at V and 8 bases at J, with 15 bases in the middle. CDR3 protein: CASSQALGTVEPQHF. Written as DNA, the CDR3 is TGCGCCAGCAGCCAAGCCTTAGGGACTGTTGAGCCCCAGCATTTT.

The V gene is TRBV28, the J gene TRBJ2-7, with 7 bases aligning to TRBD1. This CDR3 is 14 amino acids long. CDR1 MDHEN and CDR2 SYDVKM come from the germline V gene. The V gene end was trimmed by 6 bases and the J gene end by 0 bases; junction bases not matched to a gene: 5. The CDR3 DNA reads as TGTGCCAGCAGATCCGGGACAGCCTCCTACGAGCAGTACTTC. Protein sequence: CASRSGTASYEQYF.

The rearrangement uses TRBV12-3 or TRBV12-4 and TRBJ1-5; the match to TRBD1 covers 8 bases. CDR3 length equals 13 residues. Losses at the gene ends were 7 bases for V and 4 bases for J; bases not matched to a gene: 3. In DNA form, the CDR3 reads TGTGCCAGCACAGGGGGCCTTAATCAGCCCCAGCATTTT. As protein: CASTGGLNQPQHF.

This clone was found a few times. The J gene is TRBJ1-5, the V gene TRBV30; the match to TRBD1 covers 7 bases. The CDR3 runs to 15 residues. The germline CDR1 and CDR2 sequences are GTSNPN and SVGIG (reference sequence). The junction had 11 bases not matched to a gene; V was cut back by 3 bases and J by 6 bases. The CDR3 DNA sequence: TGTGCCTGGAGAAAGCGGACAGGTCTTGCTCAGCCCCAGCATTTT. Encoded protein: CAWRKRTGLAQPQHF.

CDR3 sequence (DNA): TGTGCCTGGAGCCCCGGGGTAGGGCCTACCTACGAGCAGTACTTC. Amino acids: CAWSPGVGPTYEQYF. The V and J genes are TRBV30 and TRBJ2-7, with a weak D call TRBD2 (5 bases). The CDR3 is made up of 15 amino acids. V lost 3 bases, J lost 2 bases, and 17 bases lay in between. CDR1 and CDR2 from the germline V gene are GTSNPN and SVGIG (reference sequence).